The sequence of this T cell receptor beta chain was determined in a study of shared clonotypes between healthy human individuals (dated by TCRdb to between 2020 and 2021). Broadly, across the study: Two women and a few men aged 18 to 49 years were included in the cohort. Between about 0.8 and 9 billion PBMCs per donor were obtained by leukapheresis. To increase sequencing depth and limit assay-specific biases, TCR repertoire library preparation and sequencing were carried out by different laboratories using diverse techniques. For each donor, CD4 naive and CD4 memory were each given three plates, CD8 naive was given two plates, and CD8 memory was given one plate. To estimate repertoire size and how much clonotype sharing occurs between individuals, the study deeply sequenced the blood TCR repertoires of five healthy adults.

Beyond this particular receptor, the publication reports: Because the study included a small number of donors, the genetic and exposure-history diversity represented was limited. Pairwise subsampling indicated that sequencing depth was expected to affect the degree of clonotype sharing among donors. Sampling was limited to blood, and TCR repertoires in tissue likely differ from TCR repertoires in blood. Clonotypes shared by all four sorted-subset donors showed higher generation probabilities than non-shared clonotypes. Sharing across several donors was observed for approximately 5% of naive CD4, under 4% of naive CD8, 2% to 2.5% of memory CD4, and about 0.4% of memory CD8 clonotypes. Larger estimated clonotype richness was generally found for naive subsets than for memory subsets. Incomplete sequencing was indicated by rarefaction of sorted-subset datasets, despite the large sequencing depth.

CD8 naive samples were CD45RO-negative cells positively selected for CCR7, giving a CD45RA+CCR7+ population that excluded TemRA cells. The donors were healthy, HIV-negative adults who had no recently reported acute infections or vaccinations. Every donor was a Caucasian adult living in Nashville, Tennessee, USA. After blood collection by leukapheresis, PBMCs were isolated using Ficoll-Histopaque density gradient centrifugation and then cryopreserved in the vapor phase of liquid nitrogen. Purity and quantity of every magnetically sorted T cell population were checked by analytical flow cytometry. From each sorted fraction, genomic DNA was isolated and quantified by UV absorbance on a Nanodrop 2000c. Turning to this clone: What antigen it recognizes has not been identified. Base qualities were left out, and no much larger clone turns up one base away. Other DNA sequences in this sample translate to the same CDR3.

The CDR3 covers 12 residues, taking in both the cysteine and the phenylalanine. Just CDR3 DNA is preserved here, 36 bases in frame from base 1. CDR1 and CDR2 are read off the germline V gene as LGHNA and YNFKEQ. Trimming costs V 4 bases and J 9 bases, and their ends lie 11 bases apart. Using the deep immunoSEQ assay, multiplex PCR amplified TCR CDR3 regions from genomic DNA. For each cell subset, the extracted genomic DNA was distributed evenly across all wells of several immunoSEQ 96-well plates, and each plate served as one replicate. For sorted subsets, each replicate PCR was loaded with 150 to 250 ng genomic DNA, equivalent to 30,000 or so T cell genomes. Purified libraries were quantified with a Qubit 3.0 fluorometer, sized on a Bioanalyzer 2100, and re-quantified with the KAPA Library Quantification kit. Each immunoSEQ 96-well plate was sequenced on its own single-read 150-cycle Illumina NextSeq 550 flow cell. Per the source publication's procedure: Because only junctional sequences without quality scores were contained in the immunoSEQ output, filtering matching that applied to full-length reads could not be performed. Sequences were annotated with PyIR, a Python wrapper for IgBLAST v1.9, using IMGT germline references to assign V/J genes and CDR3. Reads with weak V/J assignments (E-value above 1e-6), missing CDR3, stop codons, out-of-frame junctions, or ambiguous translated residues were removed. V3J clonotypes were defined as sequences sharing the same inferred V gene, J gene, and CDR3 amino acid sequence. Percentage overlap between repertoires was computed as shared unique clonotypes divided by the size of the smaller repertoire. Repertoire richness was assessed with RTK rarefaction, the Chao1 estimator, and Recon v2.1 estimates of unobserved clonotypes. For all TCRbeta clonotypes obtained by the gDNA method from a few donors, generation probabilities were computed with OLGA. Not all clones reach the TCRdb copy of this immuneACCESS table, which keeps in-frame sequences only. Checked studies attribute under half of the gap to unresolved V genes and leave the rest unexplained. V and J calls and clone size are as listed in that table; D and trimming were resolved from the DNA. The sample profile shows over 2,000,000 clones; around 93% of them were found once. About 1.7% of the sample comes from the top ten.

The rearranged segments are TRBV4-2 and TRBJ2-3, and possibly TRBD1, on 6 matching bases. The sequence came from a man younger than 35 in good health. Some clones in this sample may be carry-over from other donors' samples. The sequenced sample was naive CD8+ T cells from PBMCs. Explained via the paper, the cell subset or site label denotes: CD45RA+CCR7+. The CDR3 protein is CASSPDSHTQYF. Read as DNA, the sequence is TGTGCCAGCAGCCCGGACAGCCACACGCAGTATTTT.